This entry concerns a single T cell receptor beta chain. Antigen specificity is unknown. V was shortened by 1 base and J by 5 bases, with 9 bases between the two germline ends. The CDR3 is 13 amino acids. In germline, CDR1 is SGHDN, CDR2 FVKESK. This specimen belongs to a study of CD8 T cells in Susac syndrome. RNA was extracted with the RNeasy kit, and a quantity of 0.5 to 1 ug was reverse transcribed using random hexamers. The immunoSEQ assay covered 54 Vbeta and 13 Jbeta segments for CDR3. TCRdb reprocessed the immunoSEQ multiplex PCR reads with MiXCR, giving one entry per CDR3 protein. The sample has about 150,000 distinct CDR3 sequences, around 95% seen once. Study findings and constraints: Acknowledgment was made by the study that its TCR sequencing and HLA analysis involved a relatively small number of individuals.

The genes are TRBV14 and TRBJ2-7; no reliable D call. This clonotype was sampled from a human donor with multiple sclerosis. Sequences were obtained from CD8+ T cells from PBMCs. The CDR3 DNA reads as TGTGCCAGCAGCCAAGTCGGTAGGAACGAGCAGTACTTC. Translated: CASSQVGRNEQYF.